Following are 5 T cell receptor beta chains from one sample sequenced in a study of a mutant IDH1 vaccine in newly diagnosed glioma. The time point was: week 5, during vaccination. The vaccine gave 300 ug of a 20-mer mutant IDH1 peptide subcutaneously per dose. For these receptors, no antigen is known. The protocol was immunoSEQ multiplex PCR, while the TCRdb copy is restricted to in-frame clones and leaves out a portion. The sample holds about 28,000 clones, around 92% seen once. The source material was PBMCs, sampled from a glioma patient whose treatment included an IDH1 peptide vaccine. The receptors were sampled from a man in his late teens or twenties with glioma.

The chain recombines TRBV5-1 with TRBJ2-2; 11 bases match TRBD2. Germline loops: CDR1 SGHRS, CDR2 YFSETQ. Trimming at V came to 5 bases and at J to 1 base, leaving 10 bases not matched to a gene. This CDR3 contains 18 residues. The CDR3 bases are TGCGCCAGCAGGAAAGGGACTAGCGGTCCTAGGAACACCGGGGAGCTGTTTTTT. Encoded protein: CASRKGTSGPRNTGELFF. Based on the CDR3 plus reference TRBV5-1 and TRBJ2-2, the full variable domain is KAGVTQTPRYLIKTRGQQVTLSCSPISGHRSVSWYQQTPGQGLQFLFEYFSETQRNKGNFPGRFSGRQFSNSRSEMNVSTLELGDSALYLCASRKGTSGPRNTGELFFGEGSRLTVL.

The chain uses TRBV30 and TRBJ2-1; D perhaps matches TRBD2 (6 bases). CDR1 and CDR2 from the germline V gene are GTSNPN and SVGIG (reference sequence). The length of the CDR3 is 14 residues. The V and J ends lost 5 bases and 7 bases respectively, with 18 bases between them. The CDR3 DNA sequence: TGTGCCTGGGGCGAAGGAGGGCCGTTAAATGAGCAGTTCTTC. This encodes CAWGEGGPLNEQFF.

In nucleotides, the CDR3 is TGTGCCAGCAGACTTAGCGGAGTAGGGAGCGGGCCCCAGCATTTT. Its translation is CASRLSGVGSGPQHF. This chain links TRBV7-8 with TRBJ1-5, with D uncertain. V was clipped by 6 bases and J by 9 bases, with 21 bases between them. Germline V lookup: CDR1 SGHVS, CDR2 FQNEAQ. The CDR3 spans 15 residues.

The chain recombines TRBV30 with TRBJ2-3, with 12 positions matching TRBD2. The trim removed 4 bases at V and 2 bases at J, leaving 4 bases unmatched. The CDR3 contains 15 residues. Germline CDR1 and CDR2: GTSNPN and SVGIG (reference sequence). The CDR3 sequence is CAWKRLAGDTDTQYF. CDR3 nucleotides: TGTGCCTGGAAGAGACTAGCGGGAGACACAGATACGCAGTATTTT. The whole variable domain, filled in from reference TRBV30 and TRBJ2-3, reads SQTIHQWPATLVQPVGSPLSLECTVEGTSNPNLYWYRQAAGRGLQLLFYSVGIGQISSEVPQNLSASRPQDRQFILSSKKLLLSDSGFYLCAWKRLAGDTDTQYFGPGTRLTVL.

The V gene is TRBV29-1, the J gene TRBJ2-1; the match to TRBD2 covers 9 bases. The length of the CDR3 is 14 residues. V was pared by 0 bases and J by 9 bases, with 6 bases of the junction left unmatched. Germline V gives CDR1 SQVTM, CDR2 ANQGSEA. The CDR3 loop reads CSVEDRREGREQFF. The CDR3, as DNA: TGCAGCGTTGAAGATCGGCGGGAGGGCCGTGAGCAGTTCTTC.